Given below is one T cell receptor (beta chain) in context. No antigen is known for it. Within one base of it there is no much larger clone, and no base qualities were kept. The source of the sample is a study of control samples from healthy donors and cancer patients (TCRdb year 2020). The method was the immunoSEQ multiplex PCR assay. Sourced from immuneACCESS, this table was stored by TCRdb with only in-frame sequences that have V and J called. A share of the clones is absent; for the studies checked, an unresolved V gene accounts for under half, and the remainder has no known explanation. The sample contains some 140,000 clones, approximately 89% of them found a single time. The ten largest clones add up to approximately 8% of the sample. The CDR3 spans 15 residues, from the cysteine through the phenylalanine. Only the CDR3 DNA is retained, 45 bases long and in frame from the first base. V lost 0 bases and J lost 3 bases; the stretch between them is 11 bases long. CDR1 and CDR2, looked up from the germline V gene (reference sequence), are SGHKS and YYEKEE.

This clonotype originated in a man aged 50 to 59 with head and neck cancer. This receptor chain uses TRBV5-5 and TRBJ2-3, with the D segment identity uncertain. Sample: PBMCs. In nucleotides, the sequence is TGTGCCAGCAGCTTGGTCGGAATAAGGACAGATACGCAGTATTTT. Protein translation: CASSLVGIRTDTQYF.